Following are 5 T cell receptor beta chains from one sample sequenced in a study of T cell repertoires in ileal Crohn's disease. Here immunoSEQ multiplex PCR was the method, and the copy in TCRdb shows in-frame clones only, minus some. The table includes around 4,200 clones, about 82% detected once. As to time point: neoterminal ileum biopsy at postoperative endoscopy, about 6 months after surgery. The sequenced sample consisted of ileal tissue. The receptors were sampled from an adult with Crohn's disease.

The rearrangement joins TRBV6-7 to TRBJ1-2; no clear D. TRBV6-7 is an open reading frame whose function is uncertain. Trimming cost V 8 bases and J 6 bases, with 16 bases left between them. This CDR3 region has 13 residues. The CDR3 protein is CASGYRPPDGYTF. CDR3 bases: TGTGCCAGCGGGTACCGCCCTCCAGATGGCTACACCTTC.

The chain links TRBV11-1 to TRBJ2-7, with D perhaps matching TRBD2 (5 bases). V was pared by 4 bases and J by 2 bases, with 15 bases between. CDR1 is SGHAT and CDR2 is FQDESV in the germline V gene (reference sequence). The CDR3 has 15 residues. CDR3 loop: CASSSAGIPTYEQYF. As DNA, the CDR3 is TGTGCCAGCAGCTCCGCCGGGATCCCTACCTACGAGCAGTACTTC.

This chain links TRBV27 with TRBJ2-4; 8 positions match TRBD2. Germline CDR1 MNHEY, CDR2 SMNVEV (reference sequence). CDR3 length: 11 residues. With 8 bases clipped from V and 10 bases from J, the junction kept 4 bases outside the gene matches. The CDR3 spells CASGTSRIQYF. CDR3 DNA: TGTGCCAGCGGGACTAGTCGTATTCAGTACTTC.

The chain is built from TRBV11-1 and TRBJ2-7, with D possibly matching TRBD1 (6 bases). The CDR3 runs 15 residues. V was trimmed by 5 bases and J by 3 bases, leaving 17 bases between them. Germline CDR1 SGHAT, CDR2 FQDESV (reference sequence). The chain's CDR3 is CASSLTRDTYYEQYF. DNA of the CDR3: TGTGCCAGCAGCCTGACCCGGGACACCTACTACGAGCAGTACTTC.

V usage is TRBV5-5 and J usage is TRBJ2-3; D remains ambiguous. Trimming took 3 bases from V and 5 from J, leaving 10 bases between them. The CDR3 spans 13 residues. Germline V gene data show CDR1 as SGHKS and CDR2 as YYEKEE (reference sequence). The DNA of the CDR3 is TGTGCCAGCAGCTGGGAATGGGGAGATACGCAGTATTTT. Its protein product is CASSWEWGDTQYF.